Each of the 20 T cell receptor beta chains below was sequenced from the same sample in a study of tumor-infiltrating lymphocytes in primary liver carcinoma. Germline DNA was extracted too, while blood RNA derived from unsorted whole blood. TCR beta cDNA was prepared out of around 460 ng total RNA by means of a constant-region primer. ARM-PCR was slightly modified, and three nested multiplex PCR rounds with it gave rise to the TCR beta libraries. Investigators reported that the first two PCR rounds, at 10 cycles each, used TRBV1-TRBV30 forward primers with a C-beta reverse primer. TCRdb independently ran MiXCR on the multiplex PCR reads; one entry per CDR3 protein. Of fewer than 350,000 distinct CDR3 sequences in the sample, less than 65% were seen once. Sequenced material: peripheral blood. Every receptor here comes from a man aged 40-49 years with primary liver carcinoma and hepatitis B virus infection.

This clonotype was observed a few times. The J gene is TRBJ2-5, the V gene TRBV30; D is unclear. This CDR3 region has 12 residues. V was clipped by 3 bases and J by 1 base, with 6 bases between them. The germline V gene has CDR1 GTSNPN and CDR2 SVGIG (reference sequence). The CDR3 loop reads CAWSNIQETQYF. The CDR3 region has the DNA TGTGCCTGGAGCAATATCCAAGAGACCCAGTACTTC.

This clonotype was seen ten or more times. V and J are TRBV4-1 and TRBJ2-3, with D perhaps given as TRBD1 or TRBD2 (5 bases each). This CDR3 is built from 16 residues. V gave up 3 bases and J gave up 2 bases, with 15 bases separating them. Germline V lookup: CDR1 MGHRA, CDR2 YSYEKL. The chain's CDR3 is CASSQTDLGVTDTQYF. The CDR3 DNA follows: TGCGCCAGCAGCCAGACCGATTTGGGGGTCACAGATACGCAGTATTTT.

This clonotype was found once. One base away lies a much larger clone, so this may be a sequencing read error. V is TRBV6-2 or TRBV6-3 and J is TRBJ2-2, with 11 bases fitting TRBD2. The V gene's germline CDR1 is MNHEY and CDR2 SVGEGT. This CDR3 is 15 amino acids long. DNA of the CDR3: TGTGCCATCAGTTACCTAGCGGGAGGCACCGGGGAGCTGTTTTTT. As protein: CAISYLAGGTGELFF.

The rearrangement joins TRBV30 to TRBJ2-3; D call uncertain. The CDR3 is 13 amino acids. CDR1 GTSNPN and CDR2 SVGIG come from the germline V gene (reference sequence). The germline V and J ends were trimmed by 7 bases and 5 bases, with 16 bases remaining between them. The CDR3 here is CASPNPYGDTQYF. Here the CDR3 DNA reads TGTGCCTCACCGAACCCGTACGGAGATACGCAGTATTTT.

Remarks on this clonotype: Because it lacks the conserved phenylalanine or tryptophan at the end, this CDR3 is likely a read error. The chain recombines TRBV6-5 with TRBJ2-2; D ambiguous. The CDR3 runs to 14 residues. Trimming cost V 3 bases and J 8 bases, with 13 bases left between them. The germline V gene encodes CDR1 MNHEY and CDR2 SVGAGI. The CDR3 DNA reads TGTGCCAGCAGTTATGCTGGGATCGATGGGGAGCTGTTTCTT. It yields the protein CASSYAGIDGELFL.

The table lists this clonotype with a count of one. This chain links TRBV6-1 with TRBJ1-2; D unresolved. Germline V gene data show CDR1 as MNHNS and CDR2 as SASEGT. V lost 2 bases to trimming and J lost 2 bases, with 9 bases between them. This CDR3 comprises 14 residues. The chain's CDR3 is CASSEPIMNYGYTF. DNA for the CDR3: TGTGCCAGCAGTGAACCAATTATGAACTATGGCTACACCTTC.

V is TRBV10-3 and J is TRBJ2-2; 8 positions agree with TRBD1. The CDR3 contains 14 residues. The J segment lost 5 bases and the V segment lost 5 bases, leaving 4 bases of the junction unmatched. Germline V gene data show CDR1 as ENHRY and CDR2 as SYGVKD. Written as DNA, the CDR3 is TGTGCCATCAGTATGACAGGGGTGACCGGGGAGCTGTTTTTT. Translated: CAISMTGVTGELFF.

This clonotype was counted a few times. CDR3 sequence (DNA): TGTGCCTGGAGGGATACAGGCGGGCCCCAAGAGACCCAGTACTTC. Its translation: CAWRDTGGPQETQYF. The chain links TRBV30 to TRBJ2-5; D is perhaps TRBD1 or TRBD2 (5 bases each). CDR3 length: 15 residues. The V end was cut by 3 bases, the J end by 1 base, with 15 bases between. Germline V CDR1 and CDR2: GTSNPN, SVGIG (reference sequence).

J is TRBJ2-6 and V is TRBV10-3, with TRBD1 matching over 8 bases. Trimming took 0 bases from V and 3 from J; bases not matched to a gene: 7. Germline V gives CDR1 ENHRY, CDR2 SYGVKD. The CDR3 runs 18 residues. This CDR3 is CAISESRQGASGANVLTF. In DNA, the CDR3 is TGTGCCATCAGTGAGTCGAGGCAGGGGGCGAGTGGGGCCAACGTCCTGACTTTC.

This clonotype was detected ten times or more. The V and J genes are TRBV6-5 and TRBJ2-3; the D gene is possibly TRBD1 (6 bases). V was clipped by 2 bases and J by 4 bases, with 10 bases between them. Germline assignment: CDR1 MNHEY and CDR2 SVGAGI. The CDR3 spans 14 residues. This CDR3 is CASSYRDRSDTQYF. The CDR3 nucleotides read TGTGCCAGCAGTTACCGTGACAGGTCAGATACGCAGTATTTT.

On this clonotype: The junction departs from germline at one end; a sequencing error may be responsible. The V and J genes are TRBV11-2 and TRBJ2-7, with TRBD2 matching 10 bases. CDR1 SGHAT and CDR2 FQNNGV come from the germline V gene. This CDR3 region has 19 residues. The DNA for the CDR3 is TGTGCCAGCAGCTCCACTAGCGGGATTCGCGCGACTGTAACTTACGGGCAGTACTTC. It encodes CASSSTSGIRATVTYGQYF.

The CDR3 sequence: CASSWQGATNYGYTF. CDR3 nucleotide sequence: TGTGCCAGCAGCTGGCAGGGGGCGACTAACTATGGCTACACCTTC. This sequence joins TRBV6-5 and TRBJ1-2; TRBD1 agrees at 8 bases. The CDR3 totals 15 residues. Germline V CDR1 and CDR2: MNHEY, SVGAGI. The V segment lost 6 bases and the J segment 0 bases; nucleotides outside the gene matches: 6.

This clonotype was recorded many times. The rearrangement joins TRBV10-3 to TRBJ2-3; no clear D gene. The V gene lost 6 bases and the J gene lost 0 bases, with 16 bases spanning the gap. The CDR3 is 16 amino acids. CDR1 is ENHRY, CDR2 SYGVKD, per germline. CDR3 bases: TGTGCCATCAGAGGTTGGACGGACCCTAGCACAGATACGCAGTATTTT. This gives the protein CAIRGWTDPSTDTQYF.

This clonotype was counted between two and nine times. This chain connects TRBV5-1 to TRBJ2-3; a possible D gene is TRBD1 (5 bases). CDR1 and CDR2 from the germline V gene are SGHRS and YFSETQ. V lost 2 bases and J lost 1, with 8 bases in between. The CDR3 runs 14 residues. The CDR3 loop is CASSFLGGTDTQYF. The CDR3 DNA is TGCGCCAGCAGCTTTTTAGGGGGCACAGATACGCAGTATTTT.

Regarding this clonotype: The junction departs from germline at one end; a sequencing error may be responsible. V is TRBV11-2 and J is TRBJ2-5; TRBD1 matches 11 bases. The CDR3 is 14 amino acids. Germline CDR1 reads SGHAT; CDR2 reads FQNNGV. The DNA for the CDR3 is TGTGCCAGGAGCCGAGGGACAGGGGGTGAGAGCCAGTACTTC. As protein: CARSRGTGGESQYF.

The V and J genes are TRBV4-1 and TRBJ1-1, with D unclear. Germline assignment: CDR1 MGHRA and CDR2 YSYEKL. The CDR3 sequence is 13 residues long. The V and J ends lost 6 bases and 2 bases respectively, with 10 bases between them. CDR3 protein: CASRAHDNTEAFF. The CDR3 DNA follows: TGCGCCAGCAGAGCACATGATAACACTGAAGCTTTCTTT.

The V and J genes are TRBV4-1 and TRBJ2-3, with TRBD1 identical over 7 bases. The CDR3 is 18 amino acids. CDR1 and CDR2 from the germline V gene are MGHRA and YSYEKL. J gave up 2 bases and V 4 bases, and 15 bases lay outside the gene matches. The CDR3 region is CASSPLSETGYITDTQYF. CDR3 bases: TGCGCCAGCAGCCCCTTATCCGAGACAGGGTACATCACAGATACGCAGTATTTT.

Regarding this clonotype: Relative to the germline gene, one junction end is altered; a read error may explain this. The rearrangement links TRBV11-1 to TRBJ2-1; 8 positions match TRBD1. The CDR3 runs to 15 residues. Germline V lookup: CDR1 SGHAT, CDR2 FQDESV (reference sequence). The CDR3 DNA reads as TGTGCCGGCAGCTTAGGAACAGGGGGTAGGAATGAGCAGTTCTTC. The encoded protein is CAGSLGTGGRNEQFF.

About this clonotype: One end of the junction varies from germline; a read error may be responsible. The chain recombines TRBV24-1 with TRBJ2-3; 11 bases map to TRBD2. This CDR3 is built from 13 residues. CDR1 KGHDR and CDR2 SFDVKD come from the germline V gene. As DNA, the CDR3 is TGTGCCACTACTAGCGGGAGCAAAGATACGCAGTATTTT. Translated, it gives CATTSGSKDTQYF.

This clonotype was counted ten times or more. V usage is TRBV11-1 and J usage is TRBJ2-1; D is uncertain. V was clipped by 1 base and J by 8 bases, with 6 bases between them. The CDR3 spans 12 residues. CDR1 and CDR2 (germline): SGHAT, FQDESV (reference sequence). For the CDR3, the DNA is TGTGCCAGCAGCTTAGTCGGGTATGAGCAGTTCTTC. This encodes CASSLVGYEQFF.